This T cell receptor beta chain comes out of a study of blood T cells in healthy people across ages (dated by TCRdb to about 2015). About the study as a whole: In model experiments, template switching captured about one uniquely barcoded TCR beta cDNA molecule for every two T cells. To avoid experimental bias, donors of different ages were distributed randomly across sequencing lanes. To track age-related changes in TCR beta repertoire diversity, the study relied on deep sequencing normalized with unique cDNA molecular identifiers. For two donors (one aged 18 to 30 and one aged 80 or older), the study analyzed two additional independent replicas of 1 million unique cDNA reads from the same blood draw. The donors were split into four age groups: young (average about 15 years), middle-aged (39), aged (about 56) and long-lived (under 90).

Overall study outcomes, separate from this receptor: Compared with the aged group, the long-lived group had more naive CD4+ T cells, fewer expanded clones and increased TCR diversity, suggesting age selection. Estimates of total diversity based on one million sequenced T cells were considered lower bounds and underestimates. Bulk unsorted PBMC profiling prevented conclusive comparison of naive and antigen-experienced compartments. A strong correlation was found between observed TCR beta diversity and the percentage of naive T cells measured by flow cytometry. As age increased, observed TCR beta diversity per million T cells dropped in a roughly linear way, and a significant reduction was already evident by age roughly 40. Because donor CMV infection status was unknown, age-related changes in expanded clonotypes were potentially confounded.

Systemically healthy Caucasian individuals from Russia, around 39 in total and aged roughly 6 to 100 years, were included as donors. About 10 milliliters of peripheral blood were collected from each donor into EDTA-treated Vacutainer tubes. Ficoll-Paque density-gradient centrifugation was used to isolate PBMCs, with at least 6.5 million per sample. Total RNA, at least 5 micrograms per sample, was extracted from PBMCs with Trizol reagent. For every donor, flow cytometry on a PBMC aliquot measured the percentage of naive CD45RAhigh/CD27high T cells. Concerning this clonotype itself: What this receptor recognizes is not known. No quality values exist for individual bases; no much larger clone is one base distant.

The library came from 5' RACE. Sequencing used an Illumina HiSeq 2500. A second PCR of roughly 6 to 11 cycles was run with a J-beta primer mix and a sample-barcoded 5' primer. Each TCR beta cDNA molecule received a unique molecular identifier from a template-switch 5' adaptor carrying 12 random nucleotides. Each sample yielded at least 3 million CDR3-containing paired-end reads. The Mint cDNA synthesis kit, primed by a TRBC-specific oligonucleotide, was used to synthesize first-strand cDNA from all RNA. Following uracil-DNA glycosylase treatment, all cDNA underwent a first 18-cycle PCR with the universal primers M1SS and BC2_uni_R. From the authors' description of their analysis: For normalization, 1 million high-quality reads were randomly selected from each sample, with every read carrying a distinct molecular identifier. Instead of being binned into consensus sequences, reads with shared molecular identifiers were discarded. MiTCR, run with a Q25 quality threshold and the strictest error-elimination algorithm, handled CDR3 identification, clonotype clustering and error correction. A nonparametric unseen species model using Euler transformation provided a lower-bound estimate of total TCR beta diversity. TCRdb's own reprocessing of the public reads used fastp at Q25 and MiXCR and kept productive beta chains. Every entry covers one CDR3 protein and lists the most common genes and DNA from its rows. It is TCRdb's table, rather than the study itself, that gives the V and J calls and clone size. In all, the sample holds around 1,500,000 distinct CDR3 sequences, and approximately 30% of those were seen once. 6.5% to 8.5% of the sample is taken by the ten largest.

V and J are truncated by 5 bases and 2 bases respectively, leaving an intervening sequence of 13 bases. The CDR3 has 14 amino acids, counting the end cysteine and phenylalanine. Kept here is only the CDR3 DNA, which spans 42 bases and is read in frame from base 1. For CDR1 and CDR2, the germline V gene lists MNHEY and SVGEGT. The specimen sequenced was blood. This receptor was identified in a woman in her thirties in good health. The chain uses TRBV6-2 or TRBV6-3 and TRBJ2-7; the D gene is perhaps TRBD1, from 5 matching bases. CDR3 reads: CASSHPDIPYEQYF. The nucleotides read TGTGCCAGCAGTCACCCGGACATCCCCTACGAGCAGTACTTC.